This passage covers 23 T cell receptor beta chains from one sample sequenced in a study of metastatic and nonmetastatic thyroid tumors. TCRdb re-called the PCR reads through MiXCR. The sample lists approximately 20,000 clones, 22% occurring once. All patients reached thyroid surgery having received no treatment beforehand. The sequencing input was tumor tissue. These receptors all stem from a male donor with papillary thyroid cancer or a benign thyroid nodule (not recorded which). Some clones in this sample may be carry-over from other donors' samples.

Many counts were recorded for this clone. The chain links TRBV7-9 to TRBJ2-3; D remains unclear. Trimming removed 5 bases at V and 6 bases at J, with 9 bases between. This CDR3 region has 12 residues. Germline V lookup: CDR1 SEHNR, CDR2 FQNEAQ (reference sequence). The CDR3 region has the DNA TGTGCCAGCAGCCCTCCCGAGGATACGCAGTATTTT. Translating gives CASSPPEDTQYF.

This clone is labeled as medium-sized. The rearrangement uses TRBV2 and TRBJ2-7, with D possibly matching TRBD2 (5 bases). The germline gives CDR1 SNHLY, CDR2 FYNNEI. Trimming took 7 bases from V and 3 from J, leaving 16 bases between them. The CDR3 contains 14 residues. In DNA, the CDR3 is TGTGCCAGCAATCCCCCTTCAGGAGGCTACGAGCAGTACTTC. This codes for CASNPPSGGYEQYF. The full variable domain, in which reference TRBV2 and TRBJ2-7 provide the parts outside the CDR3, is EPEVTQTPSHQVTQMGQEVILRCVPISNHLYFYWYRQILGQKVEFLVSFYNNEISEKSEIFDDQFSVERPDGSNFTLKIRSTKLEDSAMYFCASNPPSGGYEQYFGPGTRLTVT.

Comment on this clone: With a much larger clone just one base away, this may be a read error. The V call is TRBV15, the J call TRBJ1-4, with 11 bases lining up with TRBD1. Germline V gene lookup returns CDR1 LNHNV and CDR2 YYDKDF (reference sequence). V was clipped by 8 bases and J by 6 bases; unmatched bases: 14. This CDR3 spans 17 amino acids. CDR3 residues: CATGGGQGEPGDEKLFF. CDR3 nucleotides: TGTGCCACCGGAGGGGGACAGGGGGAGCCGGGGGATGAAAAACTGTTTTTT.

This clone was seen repeatedly, ten times or more. This CDR3 reads CASSADETQNSPLHF. The CDR3 bases are TGTGCCAGCAGCGCCGACGAGACCCAAAATTCACCCCTCCACTTT. The gene calls are TRBV7-6 and TRBJ1-6; D gene ambiguous. Germline lookup yields CDR1 SGHVS and CDR2 FNYEAQ. The V end was cut by 5 bases, the J end by 7 bases, with 15 bases between. The CDR3 totals 15 residues.

Many counts were recorded for this clone. The chain joins TRBV20-1 to TRBJ2-7, with a tentative D call TRBD1 (9 bases). The V end was cut by 4 bases, the J end by 0 bases, with 16 bases between. CDR3 length: 15 amino acids. Germline V gene sequence: CDR1 DFQATT, CDR2 SNEGSKA (reference sequence). The DNA of the CDR3 is TGCAGTGCTAAACAGGGGGCGGGAGGCTCCTACGAGCAGTACTTC. It encodes CSAKQGAGGSYEQYF.

The chain links TRBV10-3 to TRBJ1-1; 9 bases align to TRBD1. This CDR3 spans 17 amino acids. V trimming: 3 bases; J trimming: 0 bases; junction bases outside the gene matches: 8. The germline V gene encodes CDR1 ENHRY and CDR2 SYGVKD. This CDR3 is CAISDSEQGALNTEAFF. As DNA, the CDR3 is TGTGCCATCAGTGACTCAGAACAGGGGGCCTTGAACACTGAAGCTTTCTTT.

A few counts support this clone. The chain has TRBV6-2 or TRBV6-3 and TRBJ2-7, with TRBD2 matching over 16 bases. The V gene end was trimmed by 5 bases and the J gene end by 1 base; junction bases not matched to a gene: 5. The CDR3 contains 17 residues. Germline loops: CDR1 MNHEY, CDR2 SVGEGT. The CDR3 region is CASSEGLAGGRSYEQYF. CDR3 DNA sequence: TGTGCCAGCAGTGAGGGACTAGCGGGAGGGCGTTCCTACGAGCAGTACTTC.

There are many counts of this clone. V and J are TRBV3-1 and TRBJ2-4; 9 positions agree with TRBD1. The V segment lost 3 bases and the J segment 8 bases; nucleotides outside the gene matches: 11. The CDR3 extends over 16 amino acids. Per the germline V gene, CDR1 is LGHDT and CDR2 is YNNKEL (reference sequence). The CDR3 spells CASSQATGGAGYIQYF. The CDR3 nucleotides are TGTGCCAGCAGCCAGGCAACAGGGGGCGCGGGATACATTCAGTACTTC.

This clone is deemed medium-sized. The chain uses TRBV28 and TRBJ1-5, with TRBD1 identical over 7 bases. V was pared by 4 bases and J by 2 bases, with 17 bases of the junction left unmatched. The V gene's germline CDR1 is MDHEN and CDR2 SYDVKM. CDR3 length: 19 amino acids. Here the CDR3 DNA reads TGTGCCAGCAGTTACCGCAGTAAGGGGGCCGCCGGGGGCAATCAGCCCCAGCATTTT. Amino acids: CASSYRSKGAAGGNQPQHF.

This chain links TRBV5-1 with TRBJ2-7; the D gene could be TRBD1 or TRBD2 (5 bases each). The CDR3 contains 16 residues. Trimming stripped 1 base from V and 3 bases from J, with 17 bases between. Germline V lookup: CDR1 SGHRS, CDR2 YFSETQ. The DNA of the CDR3 is TGCGCCAGCAGCTTGCCCCCCCCGGGACGGAACTACGAGCAGTACTTC. As protein: CASSLPPPGRNYEQYF.

This clone was detected many times. The CDR3 region has the DNA TGTGCCACCAGTGGTTCCATAGACGCAGATACGCAGTATTTT. Translation gives CATSGSIDADTQYF. The chain uses TRBV24-1 and TRBJ2-3; D is undetermined. The CDR3 is 14 amino acids. Trimming pared 5 bases from V and 4 bases from J, leaving 12 bases between. Germline-derived CDR1 and CDR2 are KGHDR and SFDVKD.

This clone was detected only a few times. The CDR3 region is CAIGTPGASYEQYF. Written as DNA, the CDR3 is TGTGCCATTGGGACCCCAGGCGCCTCCTACGAGCAGTACTTC. V and J are TRBV28 and TRBJ2-7; tentatively, D is TRBD1 or TRBD2 (5 bases each). V was shortened by 10 bases and J by 0 bases, with 16 bases between the two germline ends. Germline V CDR1 and CDR2: MDHEN, SYDVKM. The CDR3 contains 14 residues.

With regard to this clone: A much larger clone sits a single nucleotide away, making a read error possible. V usage is TRBV25-1 and J usage is TRBJ1-1; D perhaps matches TRBD1 (5 bases). Germline values: CDR1 MGHDK, CDR2 SYGVNS. V gave up 8 bases and J gave up 6 bases, with 19 bases separating them. This CDR3 has 14 residues. As DNA, the CDR3 is TGTGCCAGCCGACGACCGGGGGTGAAAGCTGAAGCTTTCTTT. Its translation: CASRRPGVKAEAFF.

On this clone itself: One junction end does not reproduce the germline sequence, and a read error may be involved. The V and J genes are TRBV18 and TRBJ1-5; 11 nucleotides match TRBD1. The CDR3 is 16 amino acids. Germline V gene data show CDR1 as KGHSH and CDR2 as LQKENI. CDR3 nucleotides: TGTGCGAGCTCCCTCGGACAGGGGGCTAATAATGAGCCCCAGCATTTT. Protein product: CASSLGQGANNEPQHF.

Notes on this clone: One end of the junction varies from germline; a read error may be responsible. The rearrangement links TRBV12-3 or TRBV12-4 to TRBJ1-2; D is ambiguous. The CDR3 is 13 amino acids. The CDR3 spells CASSLFKAIGYTF. Here the CDR3 DNA reads TGTGCCAGCAGTTTATTCAAGGCTATAGGCTACACCTTT.

This sequence joins TRBV4-2 and TRBJ2-3; 10 bases line up with TRBD2. CDR3 size: 17 residues. Germline V gene lookup returns CDR1 LGHNA and CDR2 YNFKEQ. V gave up 3 bases and J gave up 3 bases; unmatched junction bases: 9. CDR3 region: CASSHRFIAGGTDTQYF. The CDR3 region has the DNA TGTGCCAGCAGCCATCGTTTTATAGCGGGAGGTACAGATACGCAGTATTTT.

This clone was found many times. V is TRBV7-3 and J is TRBJ2-1; TRBD2 matches at 9 bases. Germline trimming cut 5 bases from V and 4 bases from J; bases unmatched to any gene: 12. The CDR3 runs to 17 residues. Per the germline V gene, CDR1 is SGHTA and CDR2 is FQGTGA. The CDR3 sequence is CASSLVGASGVYNEQFF. The CDR3, as DNA: TGTGCCAGCAGCCTAGTCGGGGCTAGCGGGGTATACAATGAGCAGTTCTTC. The full variable domain, completed using reference TRBV7-3 and TRBJ2-1, is GAGVSQTPSNKVTEKGKYVELRCDPISGHTALYWYRQSLGQGPEFLIYFQGTGAADDSGLPNDRFFAVRPEGSVSTLKIQRTERGDSAVYLCASSLVGASGVYNEQFFGPGTRLTVL.

Note on this clone: The same CDR3 also results from other DNA sequences found in this sample. The chain uses TRBV20-1 and TRBJ2-5; TRBD2 might be the D (5 bases). The length of the CDR3 is 16 residues. CDR1 and CDR2 (germline): DFQATT, SNEGSKA (reference sequence). V lost 6 bases and J lost 5, with 25 bases in between. In nucleotides, the CDR3 is TGCAGTGCCAGACTATCGGGTGAAATTGGAATGGAGACCCAGTACTTC. This codes for CSARLSGEIGMETQYF.

This clone rates as medium-sized (0.01 to 0.1%). CDR3 nucleotide sequence: TGCGCCAGCGCTTTTACCGGAGGCAGGGTTAATGAAAAACTGTTTTTT. Translation: CASAFTGGRVNEKLFF. The chain employs TRBV5-1 and TRBJ1-4; tentative D call: TRBD1 (5 bases). Trimming pared 7 bases from V and 4 bases from J, leaving 20 bases between. The CDR3 sequence is 16 residues long. Germline V gives CDR1 SGHRS, CDR2 YFSETQ. Filled out from reference TRBV5-1 and TRBJ1-4, the complete variable domain reads KAGVTQTPRYLIKTRGQQVTLSCSPISGHRSVSWYQQTPGQGLQFLFEYFSETQRNKGNFPGRFSGRQFSNSRSEMNVSTLELGDSALYLCASAFTGGRVNEKLFFGSGTQLSVL.

About this clone itself: The CDR3 carries no conserved terminal phenylalanine or tryptophan, so it likely arises from a read error. This sequence joins TRBV20-1 and TRBJ1-5, with 8 bases aligning to TRBD1. V trimming: 8 bases; J trimming: 8 bases; junction bases outside the gene matches: 17. Germline loops: CDR1 DFQATT, CDR2 SNEGSKA (reference sequence). This CDR3 spans 15 amino acids. For the CDR3, the DNA is TGCAGTTCTGTACCCCCTACAGGGGGTTTAGAGCCCCAGCATCTT. Translating gives CSSVPPTGGLEPQHL.

This clone was counted many times. The chain uses TRBV27 and TRBJ1-1; tentative D call: TRBD1 (5 bases). Trimming cost V 4 bases and J 11 bases, with 23 bases left between them. The length of the CDR3 is 15 residues. CDR1 MNHEY and CDR2 SMNVEV come from the germline V gene (reference sequence). Here the CDR3 DNA reads TGTGCCAGCAGTTCCTCGGCTCTAGGACAACGACAGGCTTTCTTT. Protein: CASSSSALGQRQAFF.

This clone was found many times. The sample contains more than one DNA sequence encoding this CDR3. This chain connects TRBV2 to TRBJ2-5; maybe TRBD2 (6 bases). V shed 3 bases and J shed 5 bases, with 16 bases lying between them. Germline lookup yields CDR1 SNHLY and CDR2 FYNNEI. The CDR3 covers 15 residues. CDR3 in amino acids: CASSDRAGRGETQYF. The CDR3 nucleotides read TGTGCCAGCAGTGACCGTGCGGGAAGGGGTGAGACCCAGTACTTC.

This clone was found once. The CDR3 is CAWSRGWYGYTF. The CDR3 nucleotides are TGTGCCTGGAGTAGGGGTTGGTATGGCTACACCTTC. The chain employs TRBV30 and TRBJ1-2, with D possibly matching TRBD1 (5 bases). The V end lost 2 bases, the J end lost 5 bases, and 9 bases lay between the germline ends. The CDR3 sequence is 12 residues long. Germline V CDR1 and CDR2: GTSNPN, SVGIG (reference sequence).